This record concerns one T cell receptor (beta chain) sequence. Its antigen is unknown. Time point meaning: blood 2 weeks post-SBRT. Treatment given: 15 Gy SBRT to primary tumor, nephrectomy 4 weeks later. With 2 bases clipped from V and 5 bases from J, the junction kept 10 bases outside the gene matches. This CDR3 is built from 16 residues. The germline V gene encodes CDR1 KGHSH and CDR2 LQKENI. The data originate from a study of radiation and T cells in renal cell carcinoma. Study-wide points: Top tumor clonotypes rose in blood 2 weeks post-radiation, then contracted.

TCRdb's table, derived via immunoSEQ multiplex PCR, lists solely in-frame clones and lacks some. The sample shows about 120,000 clones, roughly four fifths of them seen only once. This TCR was sampled from a man aged 50-60 years with renal cell carcinoma. The chain employs TRBV18 and TRBJ2-7; 9 bases are a match to TRBD1. The material was blood, obtained from a patient whose treatment included radiotherapy and nephrectomy. The CDR3 sequence is CASSPSQGQGGDEQYF. CDR3 DNA: TGTGCCAGCTCACCATCTCAGGGACAGGGAGGAGACGAGCAGTACTTC.